What follows are 30 T cell receptor beta chains derived from one specimen sequenced in a study of cytomegalovirus exposure and HLA in healthy donors. PCR primers comprised 60 Vbeta and 13 Jbeta primers. Clones were read by immunoSEQ multiplex PCR, and TCRdb kept only the in-frame ones, dropping some. The sample lists roughly 150,000 clones, approximately 75% occurring once. Sequenced: PBMCs. These receptors were obtained from a man aged 50-59 years in good health and CMV-seropositive.

The V call is TRBV5-4, the J call TRBJ2-6; TRBD1 agrees at 10 bases. Trimming took 3 bases from V and 4 from J; bases not matched to a gene: 7. Germline V CDR1 and CDR2: SGHNT, YYREEE (reference sequence). CDR3 size: 17 residues. The CDR3 nucleotides are TGTGCCAGCAGCTCCGGGACAGGGGTAGCGGGGGCCAACGTCCTGACTTTC. Protein: CASSSGTGVAGANVLTF.

V is TRBV19 and J is TRBJ1-5; TRBD1 agrees at 12 bases. This CDR3 contains 16 residues. V was pared by 7 bases and J by 6 bases, with 10 bases of the junction left unmatched. Per germline, CDR1 LNHDA and CDR2 SQIVND (reference sequence). For the CDR3, the DNA is TGTGCCAGTACCATGGGGGACAGGGGGCGCGGTCAGCCCCAGCATTTT. Protein: CASTMGDRGRGQPQHF.

This chain connects TRBV7-9 to TRBJ2-1; 7 bases align to TRBD2. CDR1 and CDR2 from the germline V gene are SEHNR and FQNEAQ (reference sequence). Unmatched junction bases numbered 5, after V lost 5 bases and J lost 7 bases. The CDR3 runs 13 residues. The CDR3 sequence is CASSPGGWNEQFF. The CDR3 nucleotides are TGTGCCAGCAGCCCCGGGGGGTGGAATGAGCAGTTCTTC.

This chain joins TRBV30 and TRBJ1-1; D gene ambiguous. In germline, CDR1 is GTSNPN, CDR2 SVGIG (reference sequence). The CDR3 has 13 amino acids. V shed 1 base and J shed 0 bases, with 6 bases lying between them. The DNA of the CDR3 is TGTGCCTGGAGTGCCGGTTTGAACACTGAAGCTTTCTTT. It yields the protein CAWSAGLNTEAFF. Drawing the rest from reference TRBV30 and TRBJ1-1, the complete variable domain is SQTIHQWPATLVQPVGSPLSLECTVEGTSNPNLYWYRQAAGRGLQLLFYSVGIGQISSEVPQNLSASRPQDRQFILSSKKLLLSDSGFYLCAWSAGLNTEAFFGQGTRLTVV.

The rearrangement links TRBV4-1 to TRBJ1-5; 11 nucleotides line up with TRBD1. The J segment lost 7 bases and the V segment lost 4 bases, leaving 6 bases of the junction unmatched. The CDR3 runs 15 residues. Germline V gives CDR1 MGHRA, CDR2 YSYEKL. The CDR3 is CASSPGDRGGQPQHF. In nucleotides, the CDR3 is TGCGCCAGCAGCCCCGGGGACAGGGGGGGCCAGCCCCAGCATTTT.

The V and J genes are TRBV7-9 and TRBJ1-1; maybe TRBD1 (5 bases). Trimming left V 5 bases short and J 5 bases short, with 18 bases between. There are 15 residues in the CDR3. In germline, CDR1 is SEHNR, CDR2 FQNEAQ (reference sequence). This CDR3 is CASSPTAEGRTEAFF. CDR3 coding DNA: TGTGCCAGCAGCCCTACCGCGGAGGGGCGAACTGAAGCTTTCTTT.

The chain is built from TRBV6-1 and TRBJ2-1; the D gene is possibly TRBD1 (6 bases). This CDR3 region has 15 residues. Trimming took 5 bases from V and 6 from J, leaving 17 bases between them. CDR1 is MNHNS and CDR2 is SASEGT in the germline V gene. The CDR3 region is CASSPDSQQLNEQFF. The CDR3 DNA reads TGTGCCAGCAGTCCGGACAGCCAACAACTCAATGAGCAGTTCTTC.

The V call is TRBV6-5, the J call TRBJ2-1; D may be TRBD1 (7 bases). The CDR3 is 14 residues long. Trimming took 0 bases from V and 9 from J, leaving 12 bases between them. Germline CDR1 and CDR2: MNHEY and SVGAGI. The CDR3 region has the DNA TGTGCCAGCAGTTACTCCGCGCAGGGGGGTGAGCAGTTCTTC. Protein: CASSYSAQGGEQFF.

The chain combines TRBV27 with TRBJ1-2; a weak D match, TRBD1 (6 bases). Germline V gene sequence: CDR1 MNHEY, CDR2 SMNVEV (reference sequence). There are 13 residues in the CDR3. V lost 5 bases to trimming and J lost 5 bases, with 12 bases between them. CDR3 sequence (DNA): TGTGCCAGCAGTACGCTAACAGGGTATGGCTACACCTTC. Translation: CASSTLTGYGYTF.

This clone was observed once. The CDR3 coding sequence is TGTGCCAGCAGCTTGTCGAGGGGGGGGTACTATGGCTACACCTTC. Translated, it gives CASSLSRGGYYGYTF. The chain combines TRBV7-2 with TRBJ1-2, with a weak D call TRBD1 (6 bases). V lost 3 bases, J lost 3 bases, and 14 bases lay in between. The germline V gene has CDR1 SGHTA and CDR2 FQGNSA. The CDR3 covers 15 residues.

The chain is built from TRBV19 and TRBJ1-2; TRBD1 is a possible D gene (6 bases). V was shortened by 7 bases and J by 3 bases, with 15 bases between the two germline ends. The CDR3 runs 14 residues. Germline CDR1 LNHDA, CDR2 SQIVND (reference sequence). CDR3 sequence reads: CASTLQGRDYGYTF. CDR3 coding DNA: TGTGCCAGTACCCTCCAGGGGCGCGACTATGGCTACACCTTC. Full variable domain (outside the CDR3, taken from reference TRBV19 and TRBJ1-2): DGGITQSPKYLFRKEGQNVTLSCEQNLNHDAMYWYRQDPGQGLRLIYYSQIVNDFQKGDIAEGYSVSREKKESFPLTVTSAQKNPTAFYLCASTLQGRDYGYTFGSGTRLTVV.

The chain uses TRBV15 and TRBJ1-5; perhaps TRBD1 as D (5 bases). The germline V gene has CDR1 LNHNV and CDR2 YYDKDF (reference sequence). V shed 2 bases and J shed 3 bases, with 17 bases lying between them. The CDR3 covers 17 residues. DNA of the CDR3: TGTGCCACCAGCAGATCCATGACAGTTACCTTCAATCAGCCCCAGCATTTT. This gives the protein CATSRSMTVTFNQPQHF.

The chain joins TRBV11-1 to TRBJ2-2; D is undetermined. V was cut by 1 base and J by 6 bases, with 12 bases left in between. CDR3 length equals 15 residues. CDR1 is SGHAT and CDR2 is FQDESV in the germline V gene (reference sequence). CDR3 loop: CASSLGSRVSGELFF. DNA for the CDR3: TGTGCCAGCAGCTTAGGTTCAAGAGTTTCCGGGGAGCTGTTTTTT.

The chain carries TRBV4-1 and TRBJ2-7; D is uncertain. Trimming stripped 8 bases from V and 2 bases from J, with 13 bases between. CDR1 and CDR2 (germline): MGHRA, YSYEKL. There are 13 residues in the CDR3. The chain's CDR3 is CASAPADTYEQYF. In DNA, the CDR3 is TGCGCCAGCGCCCCTGCGGATACCTACGAGCAGTACTTC.

CDR3 loop: CASSVDRGLYYEQYF. The CDR3 DNA reads TGCGCCAGCAGCGTCGACAGGGGACTATACTACGAGCAGTACTTC. J is TRBJ2-7 and V is TRBV5-1; D perhaps matches TRBD1 (8 bases). The V gene lost 4 bases and the J gene lost 3 bases, with 17 bases spanning the gap. Germline V lookup: CDR1 SGHRS, CDR2 YFSETQ. The CDR3 is 15 amino acids.

The chain uses TRBV10-2 and TRBJ1-2; TRBD1 agrees at 10 bases. The CDR3 runs 14 residues. Trimming cost V 5 bases and J 7 bases; bases outside gene matches: 7. The germline gives CDR1 WSHSY, CDR2 SAAADI. The CDR3 here is CASSPGTGVGGYTF. As DNA, the CDR3 is TGCGCCAGCAGTCCCGGGACAGGGGTCGGTGGCTACACCTTC.

This sequence joins TRBV11-3 and TRBJ1-2, with a weak D call TRBD1 (5 bases). This CDR3 has 12 amino acids. Trimming shortened V by 5 bases and J by 6 bases, and 10 bases separated the two germline ends. Germline V gene sequence: CDR1 SGHNT, CDR2 YENEEA. This CDR3 reads CASSHGGDGYTF. The CDR3 nucleotides are TGTGCCAGCAGCCACGGGGGTGATGGCTACACCTTC.

The chain carries TRBV7-2 and TRBJ2-7; 7 bases line up with TRBD1. Trimming cost V 3 bases and J 7 bases; bases outside gene matches: 6. Germline V gene data show CDR1 as SGHTA and CDR2 as FQGNSA. The CDR3 is 13 residues long. CDR3 amino acids: CASSFDRVEEQYF. DNA for the CDR3: TGTGCCAGCAGCTTCGACAGGGTCGAGGAGCAGTACTTC.

The V and J genes are TRBV7-6 and TRBJ2-2; TRBD1 aligns across 7 bases. Trimming removed 5 bases from V and 0 bases from J; junction bases left unmatched: 9. There are 17 residues in the CDR3. CDR1 is SGHVS, CDR2 FNYEAQ, per germline. The chain's CDR3 is CASSPRPGQTNTGELFF. CDR3 DNA sequence: TGTGCCAGCAGCCCTAGACCGGGACAGACGAACACCGGGGAGCTGTTTTTT.

The chain is built from TRBV28 and TRBJ1-4, with a weak D call TRBD1 (5 bases). V shed 3 bases and J shed 5 bases, with 13 bases lying between them. CDR3 length: 15 residues. Germline lookup yields CDR1 MDHEN and CDR2 SYDVKM. This CDR3 is CASSFLGAGNEKLFF. The CDR3 region has the DNA TGTGCCAGCAGTTTTCTAGGGGCCGGAAATGAAAAACTGTTTTTT.

The CDR3 loop reads CASSLGLAGETQYF. CDR3 bases: TGCGCCAGCAGCTTGGGACTAGCGGGGGAGACCCAGTACTTC. The chain links TRBV5-1 to TRBJ2-5; 11 bases fit TRBD2. CDR1 SGHRS and CDR2 YFSETQ come from the germline V gene. V was clipped by 0 bases and J by 5 bases; unmatched bases: 0. The CDR3 extends over 14 amino acids.

This clone was found a few times. V usage is TRBV27 and J usage is TRBJ1-4, with D possibly being TRBD1 (5 bases). Trimming removed 3 bases at V and 3 bases at J, with 11 bases between. This CDR3 contains 15 residues. Germline values: CDR1 MNHEY, CDR2 SMNVEV (reference sequence). The CDR3 reads CASSFAGEPNEKLFF. The CDR3 nucleotides read TGTGCCAGCAGTTTCGCGGGGGAACCTAATGAAAAACTGTTTTTT.

The chain employs TRBV7-2 and TRBJ1-1, with TRBD1 matching over 10 bases. The junction had 8 bases not matched to a gene; V was cut back by 5 bases and J by 8 bases. CDR3 length: 14 residues. Germline V gene data show CDR1 as SGHTA and CDR2 as FQGNSA. The CDR3 DNA sequence: TGTGCCAGCAGCCGGGACAGGGGTCCGTCGGAAGCTTTCTTT. Encoded protein: CASSRDRGPSEAFF.

The genes are TRBV19 and TRBJ2-5, with TRBD2 identical over 8 bases. J was trimmed by 3 bases and V by 8 bases; bases with no gene match: 5. The CDR3 runs 13 residues. Germline V gene lookup returns CDR1 LNHDA and CDR2 SQIVND (reference sequence). The CDR3: CASSPGGEETQYF. The CDR3 nucleotides read TGTGCCAGTTCACCCGGGGGGGAAGAGACCCAGTACTTC.

This clone was seen only a few times. This rearrangement joins TRBV6-6 to TRBJ2-5, with TRBD2 as a possible D gene (6 bases). CDR3 length: 16 amino acids. From germline, CDR1 is MNHNY and CDR2 SVGAGI (reference sequence). The ends were cut back, 6 bases at V and 5 bases at J, with 22 bases in the middle. The DNA of the CDR3 is TGTGCCAGCAGCCGAGGCGGGACCTTAGGACTGGAGACCCAGTACTTC. Protein sequence: CASSRGGTLGLETQYF.

This clone has a single count. The chain has TRBV29-1 and TRBJ2-5; D not certain. V dropped 5 bases and J dropped 0 bases, with 10 bases sitting between them. The CDR3 totals 13 residues. The germline V gene has CDR1 SQVTM and CDR2 ANQGSEA. CDR3 amino acids: CSVTFSYQETQYF. The DNA for the CDR3 is TGCAGCGTTACGTTCAGTTACCAAGAGACCCAGTACTTC.

The chain employs TRBV10-3 and TRBJ2-1; 8 bases fit TRBD1. The CDR3 covers 14 residues. V lost 0 bases to trimming and J lost 9 bases; unmatched junction nucleotides: 4. The germline V gene has CDR1 ENHRY and CDR2 SYGVKD. CDR3 coding DNA: TGTGCCATCAGTGAGTCGCAGGGGGCGGCTGAGCAGTTCTTC. This sequence encodes CAISESQGAAEQFF.

This sequence joins TRBV9 and TRBJ2-1, with D perhaps TRBD1 (6 bases). Germline V gene sequence: CDR1 SGDLS, CDR2 YYNGEE. Trimming shortened V by 3 bases and J by 2 bases, and 9 bases separated the two germline ends. The CDR3 spans 14 residues. CDR3 bases: TGTGCCAGCAGCGGAGGGGGAACCTACAATGAGCAGTTCTTC. The encoded protein is CASSGGGTYNEQFF.

The gene calls are TRBV5-6 and TRBJ1-5; D is undetermined. The germline V gene has CDR1 SGHDT and CDR2 YYEEEE. Trimming stripped 7 bases from V and 6 bases from J, with 14 bases between. The CDR3 consists of 13 residues. CDR3 sequence (DNA): TGTGCCAGCCACGTCTCGGGGAGTCAGCCCCAGCATTTT. Its protein is CASHVSGSQPQHF.

This chain links TRBV9 with TRBJ2-1; the match to TRBD2 covers 14 bases. This CDR3 has 16 amino acids. Germline loops: CDR1 SGDLS, CDR2 YYNGEE. Trimming took 0 bases from V and 9 from J; bases not matched to a gene: 5. The CDR3 bases are TGTGCCAGCAGCGTAGCGGGGACTAGCGGGGGCGGTGAGCAGTTCTTC. As protein: CASSVAGTSGGGEQFF.